This is a list of T cell receptor beta chains from one sample in a study of beta chain features in type 1 diabetes. The data were produced by immunoSEQ multiplex PCR, yet TCRdb's version contains in-frame clones alone and is incomplete. Here the sample spans 130,000 or so clones, 17% being singletons. The material sequenced was central memory CD4+ T cells from blood. These receptors were collected from a man between 18 and 29 years old with type 1 diabetes. CDR3s include the opening cysteine and the closing phenylalanine or tryptophan. Fields, in order: CDR3 protein, CDR3 DNA, D gene, V gene, clone size, J gene. The D gene is left open where the match is weak. Size values are once, few and many counts, or a class for expanded clones, and some rows have none.

CDR3 protein: CASSYGPSGSYEQFF
CDR3 DNA: TGTGCCAGCAGTTATGGTCCTAGCGGGAGCTATGAGCAGTTCTTC
D gene: TRBD2
V gene: TRBV6-5
clone size: .
J gene: TRBJ2-1

CDR3 protein: CASSLAPSTGNEQFF
CDR3 DNA: TGTGCCAGCAGCTTGGCTCCTAGCACGGGCAATGAGCAGTTCTTC
D gene: .
V gene: TRBV5-4
clone size: few
J gene: TRBJ2-1

CDR3 protein: CASSLGRGSPNYGYTF
CDR3 DNA: TGTGCCAGCAGCTTGGGACGGGGAAGTCCTAACTATGGCTACACCTTC
D gene: .
V gene: TRBV5-6
clone size: few
J gene: TRBJ1-2

CDR3 protein: CSARVSAEQYF
CDR3 DNA: TGCAGTGCTAGGGTTTCGGCGGAGCAGTACTTC
D gene: .
V gene: TRBV20-1
clone size: few
J gene: TRBJ2-7

CDR3 protein: CASSPRLEREGNEQFF
CDR3 DNA: TGTGCCAGCTCACCGCGTCTTGAGCGGGAGGGCAATGAGCAGTTCTTC
D gene: TRBD2
V gene: TRBV18
clone size: .
J gene: TRBJ2-1

CDR3 protein: CAWSVKSAYEQYF
CDR3 DNA: TGTGCCTGGAGTGTAAAGTCGGCCTACGAGCAGTACTTC
D gene: .
V gene: TRBV30
clone size: .
J gene: TRBJ2-7

CDR3 protein: CASSYSNEGHYEQYF
CDR3 DNA: TGTGCCAGCAGTTACTCGAATGAGGGGCACTACGAGCAGTACTTC
D gene: .
V gene: TRBV6-5
clone size: few
J gene: TRBJ2-7

CDR3 protein: CAWSVRARDEQFF
CDR3 DNA: TGTGCCTGGAGTGTACGGGCTAGGGATGAGCAGTTCTTC
D gene: .
V gene: TRBV30
clone size: .
J gene: TRBJ2-1

CDR3 protein: CASSLDPRTNYGYTF
CDR3 DNA: TGTGCCAGCAGCTTGGACCCGAGGACTAACTATGGCTACACCTTC
D gene: .
V gene: TRBV5-4
clone size: .
J gene: TRBJ1-2

CDR3 protein: CASIPGSSYNEQFF
CDR3 DNA: TGTGCCAGCATTCCAGGGAGCTCCTACAATGAGCAGTTCTTC
D gene: .
V gene: TRBV28
clone size: few
J gene: TRBJ2-1

CDR3 protein: CASSFRSTEQYF
CDR3 DNA: TGTGCCAGCAGCTTCAGATCAACCGAGCAGTACTTC
D gene: .
V gene: TRBV11-2
clone size: few
J gene: TRBJ2-7

CDR3 protein: CASSRSSNEQFF
CDR3 DNA: TGTGCCAGCAGCCGTTCGAGCAATGAGCAGTTCTTC
D gene: .
V gene: TRBV4-2
clone size: .
J gene: TRBJ2-1

CDR3 protein: CASSQGGAETQYF
CDR3 DNA: TGTGCCAGCAGCCAAGGGGGGGCCGAGACCCAGTACTTC
D gene: .
V gene: TRBV4-2
clone size: .
J gene: TRBJ2-5

CDR3 protein: CASSLQGNGEKLFF
CDR3 DNA: TGTGCCAGCAGCTTACAGGGTAATGGTGAAAAACTGTTTTTT
D gene: .
V gene: TRBV5-4
clone size: few
J gene: TRBJ1-4

CDR3 protein: CASSQASGTGGTDTQYF
CDR3 DNA: TGCGCCAGCAGCCAAGCCTCCGGGACAGGGGGCACAGATACGCAGTATTTT
D gene: TRBD1
V gene: TRBV4-3
clone size: .
J gene: TRBJ2-3

CDR3 protein: CASSLSDTTYEQYF
CDR3 DNA: TGTGCCAGCAGTTTATCGGACACCACCTACGAGCAGTACTTC
D gene: .
V gene: TRBV28
clone size: .
J gene: TRBJ2-7

CDR3 protein: CASSPPRGAYEQYF
CDR3 DNA: TGTGCCAGCAGCCCACCCCGGGGGGCTTACGAGCAGTACTTC
D gene: .
V gene: TRBV28
clone size: .
J gene: TRBJ2-7

CDR3 protein: CASSVDRVLNSPLHF
CDR3 DNA: TGTGCCAGCAGCGTAGACAGGGTATTAAATTCACCCCTCCACTTT
D gene: TRBD1
V gene: TRBV4-2
clone size: .
J gene: TRBJ1-6

CDR3 protein: CASSNRPGQGAGEQFF
CDR3 DNA: TGTGCCAGTAGTAACCGACCGGGACAGGGGGCTGGTGAGCAGTTCTTC
D gene: TRBD1
V gene: TRBV19
clone size: few
J gene: TRBJ2-1

CDR3 protein: CASSAGTSGHNEQFF
CDR3 DNA: TGTGCCAGCAGCGCCGGGACTAGCGGCCACAATGAGCAGTTCTTC
D gene: TRBD2
V gene: TRBV9
clone size: .
J gene: TRBJ2-1

CDR3 protein: CASSVLNSPLHF
CDR3 DNA: TGTGCCAGCAGCGTACTTAATTCACCCCTCCACTTT
D gene: .
V gene: TRBV9
clone size: few
J gene: TRBJ1-6

CDR3 protein: CASSYEVGSNQPQHF
CDR3 DNA: TGTGCCAGCAGTTACGAGGTGGGCAGCAATCAGCCCCAGCATTTT
D gene: .
V gene: TRBV6-6
clone size: few
J gene: TRBJ1-5

CDR3 protein: CASTPGGELFF
CDR3 DNA: TGTGCCAGCACCCCGGGCGGGGAGCTGTTTTTT
D gene: .
V gene: TRBV6-6
clone size: many
J gene: TRBJ2-2

CDR3 protein: CASSVDRGRSSTDTQYF
CDR3 DNA: TGTGCCAGCAGCGTAGATCGGGGCCGATCTAGCACAGATACGCAGTATTTT
D gene: .
V gene: TRBV9
clone size: .
J gene: TRBJ2-3

CDR3 protein: CASSPRPGEPQHF
CDR3 DNA: TGTGCCAGCAGCCCCCGCCCTGGGGAGCCCCAGCATTTT
D gene: .
V gene: TRBV7-3
clone size: few
J gene: TRBJ1-5

CDR3 protein: CASREGTGAYYEQYF
CDR3 DNA: TGTGCCAGCAGAGAAGGGACAGGGGCCTACTACGAGCAGTACTTC
D gene: TRBD1
V gene: TRBV6-1
clone size: many
J gene: TRBJ2-7

CDR3 protein: CASSQEIGDEQFF
CDR3 DNA: TGCGCCAGCAGCCAAGAAATAGGGGATGAGCAGTTCTTC
D gene: .
V gene: TRBV4-3
clone size: .
J gene: TRBJ2-1

CDR3 protein: CAWRYMTGTGPEKLFF
CDR3 DNA: TGTGCCTGGAGGTACATGACCGGGACAGGGCCTGAAAAACTGTTTTTT
D gene: TRBD1
V gene: TRBV30
clone size: few
J gene: TRBJ1-4

CDR3 protein: CAISGGTGKETQYF
CDR3 DNA: TGTGCCATCAGTGGTGGGACAGGGAAGGAGACCCAGTACTTC
D gene: TRBD1
V gene: TRBV10-3
clone size: few
J gene: TRBJ2-5

CDR3 protein: CASSPGGYNEKLFF
CDR3 DNA: TGTGCCAGCTCACCGGGTGGATATAATGAAAAACTGTTTTTT
D gene: .
V gene: TRBV18
clone size: many
J gene: TRBJ1-4

CDR3 protein: CASSYRQLSSYEQYF
CDR3 DNA: TGTGCCAGCAGTTACAGACAGTTAAGCTCCTACGAGCAGTACTTC
D gene: .
V gene: TRBV6-5
clone size: .
J gene: TRBJ2-7

CDR3 protein: CASSKPQETQYF
CDR3 DNA: TGTGCCAGCAGCAAACCTCAAGAGACCCAGTACTTC
D gene: .
V gene: TRBV21-1
clone size: .
J gene: TRBJ2-5

CDR3 protein: CASSLRTSGGASEQFF
CDR3 DNA: TGTGCCAGCAGTCTCCGGACTAGCGGGGGGGCCAGTGAGCAGTTCTTC
D gene: TRBD2
V gene: TRBV28
clone size: few
J gene: TRBJ2-1

CDR3 protein: CASSGEFGGEQYF
CDR3 DNA: TGTGCCAGCAGCGGAGAATTCGGGGGCGAGCAGTACTTC
D gene: .
V gene: TRBV9
clone size: .
J gene: TRBJ2-7

CDR3 protein: CASRTGGSYNEQFF
CDR3 DNA: TGTGCCAGCAGAACAGGGGGCTCCTACAATGAGCAGTTCTTC
D gene: TRBD1
V gene: TRBV28
clone size: .
J gene: TRBJ2-1

CDR3 protein: CSVARGSSGANVLTF
CDR3 DNA: TGCAGCGTTGCGCGGGGGAGCTCTGGGGCCAACGTCCTGACTTTC
D gene: TRBD2
V gene: TRBV29-1
clone size: .
J gene: TRBJ2-6

CDR3 protein: CSVATGAGGTGELFF
CDR3 DNA: TGCAGCGTTGCGACCGGTGCAGGGGGAACCGGGGAGCTGTTTTTT
D gene: TRBD1
V gene: TRBV29-1
clone size: many
J gene: TRBJ2-2

CDR3 protein: CASSQQGNEQYF
CDR3 DNA: TGCGCCAGCAGCCAACAGGGGAACGAGCAGTACTTC
D gene: TRBD1
V gene: TRBV5-1
clone size: few
J gene: TRBJ2-7

CDR3 protein: CASSFWDRNTEAFF
CDR3 DNA: TGTGCCAGCAGTTTCTGGGACAGGAACACTGAAGCTTTCTTT
D gene: TRBD1
V gene: TRBV6-5
clone size: few
J gene: TRBJ1-1

CDR3 protein: CAWSWEGEQYF
CDR3 DNA: TGTGCCTGGAGCTGGGAGGGCGAGCAGTACTTC
D gene: TRBD2
V gene: TRBV30
clone size: .
J gene: TRBJ2-7

CDR3 protein: CASSLYSGDLETQYF
CDR3 DNA: TGTGCCAGCAGCTTATATAGCGGGGACCTTGAGACCCAGTACTTC
D gene: TRBD2
V gene: TRBV7-2
clone size: few
J gene: TRBJ2-5

CDR3 protein: CASSPYISVAQHF
CDR3 DNA: TGTGCCAGCAGCCCCTACATATCTGTAGCCCAGCATTTT
D gene: .
V gene: TRBV7-2
clone size: .
J gene: TRBJ1-5

CDR3 protein: CASSIPGHTDTQYF
CDR3 DNA: TGTGCCAGCAGCATTCCGGGACACACAGATACGCAGTATTTT
D gene: .
V gene: TRBV28
clone size: few
J gene: TRBJ2-3

CDR3 protein: CASGDSGSGNSPLHF
CDR3 DNA: TGCGCCAGCGGCGATTCAGGTTCTGGGAATTCACCCCTCCACTTT
D gene: .
V gene: TRBV5-1
clone size: .
J gene: TRBJ1-6

CDR3 protein: CASSQPQETQYF
CDR3 DNA: TGTGCCAGCAGCCAACCTCAAGAGACCCAGTACTTC
D gene: .
V gene: TRBV14
clone size: few
J gene: TRBJ2-5

CDR3 protein: CASSPGRSSYNEQFF
CDR3 DNA: TGTGCCAGCAGCCCCGGGCGAAGCTCCTACAATGAGCAGTTCTTC
D gene: .
V gene: TRBV7-9
clone size: .
J gene: TRBJ2-1

CDR3 protein: CASSPLGGTGANVLTF
CDR3 DNA: TGTGCCAGCTCCCCCCTAGGGGGGACTGGGGCCAACGTCCTGACTTTC
D gene: .
V gene: TRBV18
clone size: .
J gene: TRBJ2-6

CDR3 protein: CASGLASTQYF
CDR3 DNA: TGTGCTAGTGGTCTAGCGAGTACGCAGTATTTT
D gene: .
V gene: TRBV12-5
clone size: .
J gene: TRBJ2-3

CDR3 protein: CASSPRTGHNEKLFF
CDR3 DNA: TGTGCCAGCAGCCCTCGGACAGGCCACAATGAAAAACTGTTTTTT
D gene: TRBD1
V gene: TRBV7-2
clone size: .
J gene: TRBJ1-4

CDR3 protein: CASSTSGTFVLFF
CDR3 DNA: TGTGCCAGCAGTACATCCGGGACTTTTGTTTTGTTCTTC
D gene: .
V gene: TRBV6-5
clone size: few
J gene: TRBJ2-1

CDR3 protein: CASSSSGASAEQYF
CDR3 DNA: TGCGCCAGCAGCTCTTCGGGAGCCTCCGCGGAGCAGTACTTC
D gene: .
V gene: TRBV5-1
clone size: many
J gene: TRBJ2-7